This T cell receptor beta chain came from a study of cytomegalovirus exposure and HLA in healthy donors. The PCR made use of 60 Vbeta and 13 Jbeta primers. Generated by immunoSEQ multiplex PCR, the TCRdb table keeps only in-frame clones and is missing some. Of 200,000 to 300,000 clones listed, roughly 78% are singletons. This clone was found a few times. Germline CDR1 SGDLS, CDR2 YYNGEE. CDR3 length: 15 residues. V shed 3 bases and J shed 5 bases, with 17 bases lying between them. The clonotype comes from a boy under 18 in good health and CMV-seronegative. The J gene is TRBJ1-1, the V gene TRBV9; weak D call: TRBD1 (5 bases). Sequencing input: PBMCs. CDR3 sequence: CASSDQGLSGTEAFF. The CDR3 DNA reads as TGTGCCAGCAGCGACCAGGGTCTCTCTGGAACTGAAGCTTTCTTT.